The source of this T cell receptor beta chain is a study of T cells in localized non-small cell lung cancer (dated by TCRdb to about 2020). Broadly, across the study: T cell repertoires of 200 to 300 early-stage NSCLC patients were analyzed, with tumors being compared against uninvolved tumor-adjacent lungs. The cohort was made up of hundreds of treatment-naive NSCLC patients whose localized lung tumors had been resected. The mean age of the NSCLC patients was approximately 71 years, with 120 to 150 men and over 100 women.

General conclusions and limits of the study: Longer overall survival was associated with higher T cell density in blood, whereas shorter survival was associated with higher clonality in adjacent lung. Of the top 100 tumor clones, a median of approximately 60 were detected in paired uninvolved adjacent lung; over 25 were also among that lung's top 100. Because multi-region tumor sequencing was not performed, intratumor heterogeneity could not be ruled out. Because the study design was exploratory, TCR variables were selected using unadjusted p-values without false-discovery rate correction. Uninvolved tumor-adjacent lung showed the highest T cell clonality, higher than tumor, which suggests more focused antigenic responses in the uninvolved tumor-adjacent lung.

A single count supports this clone. No antigen is known for it. Qualities for individual bases were not recorded, and no much larger clone is one base off. For this chain, trimming is 6 bases at the V end and 0 bases at the J end, and the number of junction bases without a gene match is 11. The CDR3 runs 18 amino acids, cysteine and phenylalanine included. Left in the record is the CDR3 DNA by itself, 54 bases read in frame from the first base. CDR1 and CDR2 (SGHVS, FQNEAQ) derive from the germline V gene. TCR beta CDR3 regions were sequenced from DNA using the immunoSEQ Assay. From the authors' description of their analysis: T cell density was computed as TCR beta template counts normalized to usable DNA estimated by amplifying housekeeping genes. Richness was estimated using the preseqR package, with extrapolation to 400,000 templates for PBMC samples and to 120,000 templates for tissue samples. Clonality was defined as one minus Pielou's evenness. Differential abundance testing on productive amino-acid clonotypes, with a minimum total count of 5 and an alpha of 0.1, was used to identify tissue-enriched TCRs. Repertoire overlap between compartments was quantified with the Jaccard Index and Morisita Overlap Index. TCR beta CDR3s were clustered by GLIPH together with public tetramer-defined viral CDR3s, and at least three viral sequences plus V-gene enrichment were required for viral motifs. TCRdb stores this immuneACCESS table with in-frame sequences only. Part of the clones is absent; in the studies checked, under half of the shortfall reflects unresolved V genes, and no reason is known for the rest. That table gives V, J and clone size, and the DNA gave D and trimming. Counted in this sample were tens of thousands of clones; around 79% of them appeared once. Around 16% of the sample is held by the ten biggest clonotypes.

At diagnosis, tumor, uninvolved tumor-adjacent lung and peripheral blood were collected and then preserved as a mix of FFPE and fresh-frozen material. For TCR repertoire profiling, blood samples were analyzed in the form of peripheral blood mononuclear cells. Recombination connected TRBV7-8 to TRBJ2-3, with 11 bases aligning to TRBD2. Sequenced here: peripheral blood, sampled before any cancer treatment. This sequence was found in a male donor aged 60 or older with stage III squamous cell lung carcinoma. The CDR3 loop reads CASSSTIAGGRSTDTQYF. The DNA is TGTGCCAGCAGTTCCACCATAGCGGGGGGGCGAAGCACAGATACGCAGTATTTT.